These T cell receptor beta chains were read from a single sample in a study of vaccination and CD4 T cells after COVID-19. TCRdb reprocessed the PCR reads via MiXCR and lists one record per CDR3 protein. The data contain about 5,700 distinct CDR3 sequences, around 40% of them seen just once; the ten biggest clones take up about 46%. These receptors are not linked to any known antigen. Sample: CD4+ T cells from blood, cultured in vitro. The receptors stem from a human donor in good health. Each CDR3 is given with its conserved first and last residue. A D gene is named only where the DNA matches it firmly. Rows give clone size only sometimes, using once, few, many, or a class for an expanded clone.

>-|TRBV20-1|TRBJ1-6|large
TGCAGTGCTAAGGCCGGTGGGGGCTCCTATAATTCACCCCTCCACTTT
CSAKAGGGSYNSPLHF
>-|TRBV19|TRBJ1-3|-
TGTGCCAGTACTCAAGGCTGGGTGAACACCATATATTTT
CASTQGWVNTIYF
>-|TRBV21-1|TRBJ2-7|few
TGTGCCAGCAGCAAAGGTCGGACAGGGGGCTGCGAGCAGTACTTC
CASSKGRTGGCEQYF
>-|TRBV7-9|TRBJ1-2|-
TGTGCCAGCAGCTTAGGGGCTGTGGGCTACACCTTC
CASSLGAVGYTF
>-|TRBV7-6|TRBJ1-5|few
TGTGCCAGCAGCTTAGCTCAGCCCCAGCATTTT
CASSLAQPQHF
>-|TRBV19|TRBJ2-5|-
TGTGCCAGCGGGTCTAAAGAGACCCAGTACTTC
CASGSKETQYF
>TRBD1|TRBV6-1|TRBJ2-7|-
TGTGCCAGCAGTGAAGTGGGACAGGTCCCTTACGAGCAGTACTTC
CASSEVGQVPYEQYF
>TRBD2|TRBV20-1|TRBJ2-1|-
TGCAGTGCTAGGCGGGGGAGTAATGAGCAGTTCTTC
CSARRGSNEQFF
>-|TRBV7-9|TRBJ1-2|few
TGTGCCAGCAGCTTAAGCGGCATTGGCTACACCTTC
CASSLSGIGYTF
>-|TRBV7-9|TRBJ1-1|few
TGTGCCAGCAGCACAACCCACCTACCGACAGATTTGGAAGCTTTCTTT
CASSTTHLPTDLEAFF
>-|TRBV28|TRBJ2-6|-
TGTGCCAGCTTGGTGCCTGGGGCCAACGTCCTGACTTTC
CASLVPGANVLTF
>-|TRBV7-6|TRBJ1-6|few
TGTGCCAGCAGCTTAGAGAATAATTCACCCCTCCACTTT
CASSLENNSPLHF
>-|TRBV6-5|TRBJ1-2|-
TGTGCCAGCAGTTACACACAGCAGGGCCTCTATGGCTACACCTTC
CASSYTQQGLYGYTF
>TRBD1|TRBV5-1|TRBJ1-1|-
TGCGCCAGCAGCTTGACAGGGGGCATGAACACTGAAGCTTTCTTT
CASSLTGGMNTEAFF
>-|TRBV30|TRBJ1-1|-
TGTGCCTGGACGGATAGAGGGACTGAAGCTTTCTTT
CAWTDRGTEAFF